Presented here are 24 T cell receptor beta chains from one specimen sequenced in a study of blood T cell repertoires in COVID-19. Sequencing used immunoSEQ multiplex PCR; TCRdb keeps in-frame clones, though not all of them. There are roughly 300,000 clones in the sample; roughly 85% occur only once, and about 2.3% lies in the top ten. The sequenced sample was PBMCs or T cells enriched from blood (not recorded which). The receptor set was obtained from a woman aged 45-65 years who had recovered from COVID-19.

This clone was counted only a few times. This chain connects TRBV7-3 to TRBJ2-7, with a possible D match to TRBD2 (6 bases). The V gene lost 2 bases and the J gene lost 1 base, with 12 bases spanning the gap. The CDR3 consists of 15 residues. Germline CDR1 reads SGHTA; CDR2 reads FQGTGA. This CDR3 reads CASSLLAGSSYEQYF. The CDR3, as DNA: TGTGCCAGCAGCTTATTGGCGGGGTCTTCCTACGAGCAGTACTTC.

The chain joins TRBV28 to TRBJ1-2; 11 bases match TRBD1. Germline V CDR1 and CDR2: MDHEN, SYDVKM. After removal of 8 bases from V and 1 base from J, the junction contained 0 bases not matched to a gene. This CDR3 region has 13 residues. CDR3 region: CASGTGGNYGYTF. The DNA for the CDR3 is TGTGCCAGCGGGACAGGGGGTAACTATGGCTACACCTTC.

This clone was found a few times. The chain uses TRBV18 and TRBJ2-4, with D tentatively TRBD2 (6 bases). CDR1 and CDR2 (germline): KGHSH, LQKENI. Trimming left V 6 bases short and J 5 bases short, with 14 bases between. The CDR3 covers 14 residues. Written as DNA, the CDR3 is TGTGCCAGCTCGCCTCCGGGACTGGAAAACATTCAGTACTTC. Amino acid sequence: CASSPPGLENIQYF.

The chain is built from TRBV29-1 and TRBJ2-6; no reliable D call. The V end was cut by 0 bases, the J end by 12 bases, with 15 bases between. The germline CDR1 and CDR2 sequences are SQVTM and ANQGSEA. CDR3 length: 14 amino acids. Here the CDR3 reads CSVEDARHQSVLTF. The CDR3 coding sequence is TGCAGCGTTGAAGATGCGCGGCATCAGAGCGTCCTGACTTTC.

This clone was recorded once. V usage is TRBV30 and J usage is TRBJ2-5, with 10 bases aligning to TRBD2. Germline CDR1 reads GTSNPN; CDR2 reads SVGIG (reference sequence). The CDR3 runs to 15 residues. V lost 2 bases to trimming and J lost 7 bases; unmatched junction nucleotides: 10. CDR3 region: CAWSFRAGGPGTQYF. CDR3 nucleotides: TGTGCCTGGAGTTTTAGAGCGGGGGGGCCGGGGACCCAGTACTTC.

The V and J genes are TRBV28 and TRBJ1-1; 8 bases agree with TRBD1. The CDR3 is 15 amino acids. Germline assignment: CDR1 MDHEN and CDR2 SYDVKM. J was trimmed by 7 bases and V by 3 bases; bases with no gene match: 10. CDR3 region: CASSFPAGGKDEAFF. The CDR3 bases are TGTGCCAGCAGTTTCCCCGCAGGGGGCAAAGATGAAGCTTTCTTT.

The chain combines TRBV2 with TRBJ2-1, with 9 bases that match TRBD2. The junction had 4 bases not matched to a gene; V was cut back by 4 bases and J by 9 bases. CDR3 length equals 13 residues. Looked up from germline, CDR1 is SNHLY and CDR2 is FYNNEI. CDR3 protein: CASSVAGEVEQFF. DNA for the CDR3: TGTGCCAGCAGTGTAGCGGGAGAGGTTGAGCAGTTCTTC.

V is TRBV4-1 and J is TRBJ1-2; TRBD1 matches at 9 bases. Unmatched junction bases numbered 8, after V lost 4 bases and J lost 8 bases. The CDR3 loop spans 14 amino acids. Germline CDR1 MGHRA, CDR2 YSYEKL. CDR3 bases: TGCGCCAGCAGCCCCGGACAGGGGACGTCGGGCTACACCTTC. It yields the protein CASSPGQGTSGYTF.

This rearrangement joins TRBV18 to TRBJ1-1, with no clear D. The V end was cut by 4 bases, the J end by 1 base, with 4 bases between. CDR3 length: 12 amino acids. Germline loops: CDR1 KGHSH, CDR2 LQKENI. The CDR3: CASSQQNTEAFF. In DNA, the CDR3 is TGTGCCAGCTCACAGCAGAACACTGAAGCTTTCTTT. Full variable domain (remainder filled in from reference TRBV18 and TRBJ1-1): NAGVMQNPRHLVRRRGQEARLRCSPMKGHSHVYWYRQLPEEGLKFMVYLQKENIIDESGMPKERFSAEFPKEGPSILRIQQVVRGDSAAYFCASSQQNTEAFFGQGTRLTVV.

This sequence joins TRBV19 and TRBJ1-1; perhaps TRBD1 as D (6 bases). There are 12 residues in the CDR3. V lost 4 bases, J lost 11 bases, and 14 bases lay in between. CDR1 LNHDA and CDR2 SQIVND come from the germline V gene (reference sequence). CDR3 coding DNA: TGTGCCAGTAGTAACAAACAGGGTCGGGCTTTCTTT. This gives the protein CASSNKQGRAFF.

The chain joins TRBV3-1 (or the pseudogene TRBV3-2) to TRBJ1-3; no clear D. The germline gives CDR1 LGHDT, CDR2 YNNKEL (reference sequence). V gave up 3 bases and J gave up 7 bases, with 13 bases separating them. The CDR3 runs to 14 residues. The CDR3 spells CASSQVEFGNTIYF. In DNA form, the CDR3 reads TGTGCCAGCAGCCAGGTTGAATTCGGGAACACCATATATTTT.

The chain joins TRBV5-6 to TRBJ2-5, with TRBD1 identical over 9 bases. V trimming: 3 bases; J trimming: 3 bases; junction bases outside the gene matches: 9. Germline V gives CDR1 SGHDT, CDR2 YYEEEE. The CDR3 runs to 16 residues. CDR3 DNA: TGTGCCAGCAGCTACGTGGGTAGGACAGGGGAAGAGACCCAGTACTTC. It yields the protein CASSYVGRTGEETQYF.

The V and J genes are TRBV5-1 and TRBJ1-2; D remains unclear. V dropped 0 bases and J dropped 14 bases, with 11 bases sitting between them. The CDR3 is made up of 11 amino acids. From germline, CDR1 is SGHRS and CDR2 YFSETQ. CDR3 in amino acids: CASSLDGRRTF. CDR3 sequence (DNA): TGCGCCAGCAGCTTGGATGGCCGTCGAACCTTC.

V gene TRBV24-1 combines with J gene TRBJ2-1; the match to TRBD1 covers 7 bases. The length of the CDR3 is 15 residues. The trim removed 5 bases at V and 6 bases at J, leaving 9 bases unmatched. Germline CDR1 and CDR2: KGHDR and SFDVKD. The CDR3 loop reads CATSGTQGIGNEQFF. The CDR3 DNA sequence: TGTGCCACCAGTGGAACACAGGGGATAGGCAATGAGCAGTTCTTC.

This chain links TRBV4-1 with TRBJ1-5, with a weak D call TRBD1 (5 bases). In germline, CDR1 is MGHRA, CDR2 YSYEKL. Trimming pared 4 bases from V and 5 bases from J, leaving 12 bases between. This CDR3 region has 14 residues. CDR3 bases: TGCGCCAGCAGCCTTAGAGGGGAGGATCAGCCCCAGCATTTT. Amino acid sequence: CASSLRGEDQPQHF.

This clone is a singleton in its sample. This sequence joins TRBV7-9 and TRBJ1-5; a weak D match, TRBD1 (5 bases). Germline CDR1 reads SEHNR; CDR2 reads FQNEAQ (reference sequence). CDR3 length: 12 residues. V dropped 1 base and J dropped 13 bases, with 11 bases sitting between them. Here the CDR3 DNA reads TGTGCCAGCAGCTTAGGGCAGGGCACTCAGCATTTT. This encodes CASSLGQGTQHF.

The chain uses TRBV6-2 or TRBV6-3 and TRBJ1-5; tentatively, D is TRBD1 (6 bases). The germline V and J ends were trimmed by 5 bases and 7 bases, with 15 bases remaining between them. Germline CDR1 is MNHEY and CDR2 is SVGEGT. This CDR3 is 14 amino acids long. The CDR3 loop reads CASSTGTLEQPQHF. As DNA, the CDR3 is TGTGCCAGCAGTACCGGGACATTAGAGCAGCCCCAGCATTTT.

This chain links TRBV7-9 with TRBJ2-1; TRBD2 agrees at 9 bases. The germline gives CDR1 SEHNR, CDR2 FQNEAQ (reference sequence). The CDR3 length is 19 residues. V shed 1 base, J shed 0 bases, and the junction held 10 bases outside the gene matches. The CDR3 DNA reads TGTGCCAGCAGCTTAGTGGTAGCGGGGGCCCTCCGCTCCTACAATGAGCAGTTCTTC. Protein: CASSLVVAGALRSYNEQFF.

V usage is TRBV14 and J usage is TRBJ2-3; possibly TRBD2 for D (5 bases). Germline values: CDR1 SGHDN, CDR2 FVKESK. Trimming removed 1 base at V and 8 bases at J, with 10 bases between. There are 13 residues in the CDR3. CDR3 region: CASSQGASGTQYF. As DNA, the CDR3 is TGTGCCAGCAGCCAAGGGGCCAGCGGTACGCAGTATTTT.

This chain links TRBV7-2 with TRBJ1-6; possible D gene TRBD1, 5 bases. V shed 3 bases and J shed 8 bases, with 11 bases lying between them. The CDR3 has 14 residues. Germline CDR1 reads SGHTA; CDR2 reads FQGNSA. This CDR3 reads CASSFRVKDSPLHF. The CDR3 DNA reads TGTGCCAGCAGCTTCAGGGTGAAGGATTCACCCCTCCACTTT.

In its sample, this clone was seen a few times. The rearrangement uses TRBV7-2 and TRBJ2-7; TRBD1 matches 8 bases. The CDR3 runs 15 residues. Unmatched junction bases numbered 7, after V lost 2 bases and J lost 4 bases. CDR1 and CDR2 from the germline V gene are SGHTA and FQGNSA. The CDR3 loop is CASSLSTGVGYEQYF. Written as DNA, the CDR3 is TGTGCCAGCAGCTTATCGACAGGGGTTGGTTACGAGCAGTACTTC. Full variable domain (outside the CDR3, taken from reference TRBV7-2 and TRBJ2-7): GAGVSQSPSNKVTEKGKDVELRCDPISGHTALYWYRQSLGQGLEFLIYFQGNSAPDKSGLPSDRFSAERTGGSVSTLTIQRTQQEDSAVYLCASSLSTGVGYEQYFGPGTRLTVT.

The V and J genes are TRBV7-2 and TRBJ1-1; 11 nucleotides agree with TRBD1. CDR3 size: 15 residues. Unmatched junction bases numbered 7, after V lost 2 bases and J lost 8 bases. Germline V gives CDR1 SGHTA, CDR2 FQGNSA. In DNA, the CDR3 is TGTGCCAGCAGCTTACCTCTGGGACAGGGGGAAGAAGCTTTCTTT. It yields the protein CASSLPLGQGEEAFF.

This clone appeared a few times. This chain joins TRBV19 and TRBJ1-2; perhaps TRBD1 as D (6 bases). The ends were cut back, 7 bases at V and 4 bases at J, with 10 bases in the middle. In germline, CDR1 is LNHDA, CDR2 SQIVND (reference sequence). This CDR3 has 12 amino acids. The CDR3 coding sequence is TGTGCCAGTACACAGGGAGCCTATGGCTACACCTTC. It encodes CASTQGAYGYTF.

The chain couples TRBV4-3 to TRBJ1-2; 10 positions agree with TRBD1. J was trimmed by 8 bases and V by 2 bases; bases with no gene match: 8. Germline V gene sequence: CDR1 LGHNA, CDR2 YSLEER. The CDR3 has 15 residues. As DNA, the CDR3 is TGCGCCAGCAGCCAAACCCCGGGACAGGGGCACGGCTACACCTTC. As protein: CASSQTPGQGHGYTF.